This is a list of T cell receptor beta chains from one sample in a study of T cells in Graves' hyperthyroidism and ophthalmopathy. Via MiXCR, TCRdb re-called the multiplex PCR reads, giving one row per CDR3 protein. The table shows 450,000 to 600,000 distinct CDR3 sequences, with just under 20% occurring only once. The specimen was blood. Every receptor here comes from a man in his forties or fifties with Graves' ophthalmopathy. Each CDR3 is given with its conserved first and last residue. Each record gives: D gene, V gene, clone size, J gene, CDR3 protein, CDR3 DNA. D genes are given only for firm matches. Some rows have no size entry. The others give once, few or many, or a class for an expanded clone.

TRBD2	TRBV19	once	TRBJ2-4	CASTSSFGGADLSKNIQYF	TGTGCCAGTACCTCCTCATTCGGGGGGGCGGATTTATCCAAAAACATTCAGTACTTC
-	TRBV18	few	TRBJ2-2	CASSPPFWTGELFF	TGTGCCAGCTCACCACCCTTTTGGACCGGGGAGCTGTTTTTT
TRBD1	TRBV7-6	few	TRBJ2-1	CASSPQMGTVGYNEQFF	TGTGCCAGCAGCCCCCAGATGGGGACAGTGGGTTACAATGAGCAGTTCTTC
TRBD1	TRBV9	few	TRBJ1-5	CASSVPERDRGDQPQHF	TGTGCCAGCAGCGTACCCGAGCGGGACAGGGGGGACCAGCCCCAGCATTTT
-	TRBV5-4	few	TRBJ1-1	CASSSAGAEAFF	TGTGCCAGCAGTTCCGCCGGGGCTGAAGCTTTCTTT
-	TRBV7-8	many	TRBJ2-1	CASSLGVGEYNEQFF	TGTGCCAGCAGCTTAGGGGTGGGGGAATACAATGAGCAGTTCTTC
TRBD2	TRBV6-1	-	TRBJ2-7	CASSETSGSYEQYF	TGTGCCAGCAGTGAGACTAGCGGGAGTTACGAGCAGTACTTC
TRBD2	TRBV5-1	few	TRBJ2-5	CASFHGGAEETQYF	TGCGCCAGCTTTCACGGGGGGGCAGAGGAGACCCAGTACTTC
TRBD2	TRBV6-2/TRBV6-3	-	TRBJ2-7	CASSLLAGVRGGEQYF	TGTGCCAGCAGTCTACTAGCGGGAGTCAGAGGGGGAGAGCAGTACTTC
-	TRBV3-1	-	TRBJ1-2	CASSHTQGGGYTF	TGTGCCAGCAGCCATACTCAAGGGGGTGGCTACACCTTC